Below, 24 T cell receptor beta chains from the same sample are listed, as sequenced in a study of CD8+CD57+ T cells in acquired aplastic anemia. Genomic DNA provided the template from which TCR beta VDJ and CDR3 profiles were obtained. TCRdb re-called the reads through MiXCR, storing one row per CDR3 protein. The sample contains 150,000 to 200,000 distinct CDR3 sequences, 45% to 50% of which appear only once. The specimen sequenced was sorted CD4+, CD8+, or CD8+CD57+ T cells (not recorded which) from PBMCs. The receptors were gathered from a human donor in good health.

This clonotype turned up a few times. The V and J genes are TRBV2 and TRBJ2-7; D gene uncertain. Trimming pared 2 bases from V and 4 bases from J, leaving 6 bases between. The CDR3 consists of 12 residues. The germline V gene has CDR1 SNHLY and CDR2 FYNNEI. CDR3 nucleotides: TGTGCCAGCAGTGAATCGGTATACGAGCAGTACTTC. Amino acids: CASSESVYEQYF.

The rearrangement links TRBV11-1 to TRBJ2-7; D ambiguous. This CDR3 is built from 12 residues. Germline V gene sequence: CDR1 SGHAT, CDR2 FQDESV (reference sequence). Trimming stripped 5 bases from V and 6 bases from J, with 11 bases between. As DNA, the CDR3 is TGTGCCAGCAGCCTACGGAACCTCGAGCAGTACTTC. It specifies CASSLRNLEQYF.

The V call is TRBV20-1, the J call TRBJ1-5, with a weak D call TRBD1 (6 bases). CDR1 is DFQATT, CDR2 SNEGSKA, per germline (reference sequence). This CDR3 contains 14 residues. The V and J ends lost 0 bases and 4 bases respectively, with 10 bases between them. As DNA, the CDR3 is TGCAGTGCTAGAGATCCCAGGGGTAATCAGCCCCAGCATTTT. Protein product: CSARDPRGNQPQHF.

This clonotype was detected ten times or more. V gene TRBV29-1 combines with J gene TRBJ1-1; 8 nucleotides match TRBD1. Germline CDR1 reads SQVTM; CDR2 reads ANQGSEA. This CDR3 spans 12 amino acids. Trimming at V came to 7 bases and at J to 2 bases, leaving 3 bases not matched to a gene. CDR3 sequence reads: CSGGQGNTEAFF. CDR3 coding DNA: TGCAGCGGCGGACAGGGAAACACTGAAGCTTTCTTT.

The CDR3 here is CASSPGLAGVGGYF. CDR3 nucleotides: TGTGCCAGCAGCCCCGGACTAGCGGGAGTCGGCGGGTACTTC. V gene TRBV7-2 combines with J gene TRBJ2-7, with 13 bases fitting TRBD2. The CDR3 spans 14 residues. V lost 5 bases and J lost 12; bases outside the gene matches: 10. In germline, CDR1 is SGHTA, CDR2 FQGNSA.

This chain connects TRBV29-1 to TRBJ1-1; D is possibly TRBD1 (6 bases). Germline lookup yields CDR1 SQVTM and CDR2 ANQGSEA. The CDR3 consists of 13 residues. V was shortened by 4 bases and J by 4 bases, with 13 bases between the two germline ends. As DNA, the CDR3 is TGCAGCGTTGTCTGGGGGCTGGGCACTGAAGCTTTCTTT. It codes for CSVVWGLGTEAFF.

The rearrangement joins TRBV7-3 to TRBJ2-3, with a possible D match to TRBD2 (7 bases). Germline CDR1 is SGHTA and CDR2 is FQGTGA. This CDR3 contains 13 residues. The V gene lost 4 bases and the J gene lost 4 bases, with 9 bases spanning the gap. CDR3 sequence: CASSSGGSDTQYF. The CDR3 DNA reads TGTGCCAGCAGCTCGGGGGGCTCAGATACGCAGTATTTT.

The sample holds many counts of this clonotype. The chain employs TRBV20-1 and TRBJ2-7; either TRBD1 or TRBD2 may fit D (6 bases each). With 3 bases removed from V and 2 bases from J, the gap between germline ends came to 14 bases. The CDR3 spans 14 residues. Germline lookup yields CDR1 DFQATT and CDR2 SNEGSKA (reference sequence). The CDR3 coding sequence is TGCAGTGCTAGTCAGGACGGGGGCCCCTACGAGCAGTACTTC. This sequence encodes CSASQDGGPYEQYF.

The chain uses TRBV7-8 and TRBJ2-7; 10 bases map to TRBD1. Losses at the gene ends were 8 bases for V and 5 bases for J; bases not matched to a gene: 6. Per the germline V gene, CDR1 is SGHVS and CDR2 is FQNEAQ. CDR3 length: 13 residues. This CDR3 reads CASGSDRGDEQYF. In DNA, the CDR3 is TGTGCCAGCGGTTCGGACAGGGGGGACGAGCAGTACTTC.

The CDR3 loop is CASSLGRTSGNTGELFF. The CDR3 DNA sequence: TGCGCCAGCAGCTTGGGGCGGACTAGCGGGAACACCGGGGAGCTGTTTTTT. The chain carries TRBV5-1 and TRBJ2-2; 10 bases line up with TRBD2. The CDR3 extends over 17 amino acids. V lost 0 bases to trimming and J lost 1 base; unmatched junction nucleotides: 3. Germline assignment: CDR1 SGHRS and CDR2 YFSETQ.

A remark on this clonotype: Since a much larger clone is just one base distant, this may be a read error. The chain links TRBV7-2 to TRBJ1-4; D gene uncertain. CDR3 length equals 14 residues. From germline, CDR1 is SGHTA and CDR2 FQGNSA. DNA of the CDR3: TGTGTCACCGGGAGCCGAGCAACTAATGAAAAACTGTTTTTT. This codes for CVTGSRATNEKLFF. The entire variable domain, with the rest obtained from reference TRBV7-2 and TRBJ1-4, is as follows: GAGVSQSPSNKVTEKGKDVELRCDPISGHTALYWYRQSLGQGLEFLIYFQGNSAPDKSGLPSDRFSAERTGGSVSTLTIQRTQQEDSAVYLCVTGSRATNEKLFFGSGTQLSVL.

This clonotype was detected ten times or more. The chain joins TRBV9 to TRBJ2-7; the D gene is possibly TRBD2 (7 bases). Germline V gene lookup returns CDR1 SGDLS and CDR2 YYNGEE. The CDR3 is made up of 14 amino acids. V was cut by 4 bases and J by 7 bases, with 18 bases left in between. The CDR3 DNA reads TGTGCCAGCAGCCCCCGTGGGGGGGCGGGGGAGCAGTACTTC. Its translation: CASSPRGGAGEQYF.

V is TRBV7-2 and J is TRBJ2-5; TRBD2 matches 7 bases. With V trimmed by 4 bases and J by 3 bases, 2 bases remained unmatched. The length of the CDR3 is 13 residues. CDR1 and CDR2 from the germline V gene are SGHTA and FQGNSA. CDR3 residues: CASSWTRKETQYF. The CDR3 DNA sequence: TGTGCCAGCAGCTGGACTAGAAAAGAGACCCAGTACTTC. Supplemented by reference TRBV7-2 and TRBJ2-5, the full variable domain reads GAGVSQSPSNKVTEKGKDVELRCDPISGHTALYWYRQSLGQGLEFLIYFQGNSAPDKSGLPSDRFSAERTGGSVSTLTIQRTQQEDSAVYLCASSWTRKETQYFGPGTRLLVL.

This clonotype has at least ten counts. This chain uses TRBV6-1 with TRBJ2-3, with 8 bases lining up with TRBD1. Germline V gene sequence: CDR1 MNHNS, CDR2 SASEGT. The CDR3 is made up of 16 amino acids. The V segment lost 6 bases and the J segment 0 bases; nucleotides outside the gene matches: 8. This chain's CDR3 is CASRPRTGSSTDTQYF. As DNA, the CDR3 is TGTGCCAGCAGACCGAGGACAGGGTCTAGCACAGATACGCAGTATTTT.

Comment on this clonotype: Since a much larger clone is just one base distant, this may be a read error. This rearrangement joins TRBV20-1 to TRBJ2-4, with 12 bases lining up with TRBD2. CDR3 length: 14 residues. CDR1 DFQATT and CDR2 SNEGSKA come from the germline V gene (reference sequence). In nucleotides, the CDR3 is TGCAGTGCTACTCTAGCGGGAGGGGGGAACATTCAGGACTTC. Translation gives CSATLAGGGNIQDF.

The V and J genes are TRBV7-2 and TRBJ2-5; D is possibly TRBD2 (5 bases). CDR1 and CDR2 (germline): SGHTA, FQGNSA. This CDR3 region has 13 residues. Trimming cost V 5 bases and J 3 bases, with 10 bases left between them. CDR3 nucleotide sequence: TGTGCCAGCAGCCTGCCCGGGGAAGAGACCCAGTACTTC. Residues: CASSLPGEETQYF.

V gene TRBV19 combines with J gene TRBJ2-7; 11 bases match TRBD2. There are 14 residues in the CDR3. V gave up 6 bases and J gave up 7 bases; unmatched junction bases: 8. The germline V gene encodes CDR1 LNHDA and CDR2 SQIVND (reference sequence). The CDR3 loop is CASSRTSGSREQYF. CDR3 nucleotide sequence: TGTGCCAGTAGCCGAACTAGCGGGAGCCGTGAGCAGTACTTC.

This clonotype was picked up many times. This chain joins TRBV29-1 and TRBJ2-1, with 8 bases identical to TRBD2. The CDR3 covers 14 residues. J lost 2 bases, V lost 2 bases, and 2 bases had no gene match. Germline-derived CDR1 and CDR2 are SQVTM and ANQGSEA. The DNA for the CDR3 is TGCAGCGTTGAACCGGGAGGGCCCTACAATGAGCAGTTCTTC. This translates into CSVEPGGPYNEQFF.

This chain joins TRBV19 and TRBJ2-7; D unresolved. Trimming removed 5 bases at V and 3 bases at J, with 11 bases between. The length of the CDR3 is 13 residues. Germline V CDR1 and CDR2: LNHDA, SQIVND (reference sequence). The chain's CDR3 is CASSLTWGYEQYF. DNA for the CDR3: TGTGCCAGTAGTTTGACATGGGGCTACGAGCAGTACTTC.

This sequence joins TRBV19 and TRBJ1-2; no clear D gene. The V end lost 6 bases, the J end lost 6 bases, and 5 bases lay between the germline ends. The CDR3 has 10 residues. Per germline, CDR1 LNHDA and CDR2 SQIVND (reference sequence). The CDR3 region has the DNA TGTGCCAGTAGAAGAGATGGCTACACCTTC. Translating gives CASRRDGYTF.

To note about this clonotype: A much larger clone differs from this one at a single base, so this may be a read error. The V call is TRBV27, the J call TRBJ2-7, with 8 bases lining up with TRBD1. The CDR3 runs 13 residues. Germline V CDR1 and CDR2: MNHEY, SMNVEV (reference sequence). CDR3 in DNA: TGTGCCAGCAGTTTTACCAGGGGGCGCGAGCGGTACTTC. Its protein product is CASSFTRGRERYF.

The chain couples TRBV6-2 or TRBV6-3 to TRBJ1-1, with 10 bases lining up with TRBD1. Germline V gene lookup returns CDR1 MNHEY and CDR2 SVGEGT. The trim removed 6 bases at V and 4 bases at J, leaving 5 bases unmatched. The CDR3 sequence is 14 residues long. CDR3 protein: CASRSTGGITEAFF. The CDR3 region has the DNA TGTGCCAGCAGATCGACAGGGGGCATCACTGAAGCTTTCTTT.

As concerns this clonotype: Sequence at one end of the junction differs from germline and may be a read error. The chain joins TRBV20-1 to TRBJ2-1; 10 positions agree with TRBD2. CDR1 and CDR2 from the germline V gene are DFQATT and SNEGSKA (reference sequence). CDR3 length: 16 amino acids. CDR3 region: CSARDPSGRLWNEQFF. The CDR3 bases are TGCAGTGCCAGAGATCCTAGCGGGAGATTATGGAATGAGCAGTTCTTC.

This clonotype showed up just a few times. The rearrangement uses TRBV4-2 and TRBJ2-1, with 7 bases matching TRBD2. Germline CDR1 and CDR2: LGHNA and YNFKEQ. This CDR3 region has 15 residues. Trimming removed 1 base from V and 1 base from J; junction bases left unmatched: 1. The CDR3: CASSQGGGSYNEQFF. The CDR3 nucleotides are TGTGCCAGCAGCCAAGGGGGGGGGTCCTACAATGAGCAGTTCTTC.